This T cell receptor beta chain was profiled in a study of CD8 T cells in ankylosing spondylitis. A few counts support this clonotype. The antigen is undetermined. Study-wide points: Some motif variants had been reported before (in reactive arthritis synovial fluid and blood). CD8+ cells made up the disease-linked clones, which were relatively rare in peripheral blood. About 8 highly homologous variants made up a TCR beta motif, and this motif appeared characteristic of ankylosing spondylitis blood.

Molecular-barcoded quantitative 5'-RACE produced these TCR beta libraries. Via MiXCR, TCRdb re-called the 5' RACE reads, giving one row per CDR3 protein. The table has just under 550,000 distinct CDR3 sequences, 12% seen once; the top ten hold around 7%. The material sequenced was blood, either unsorted or a sorted T cell fraction (not recorded which). The source of this sequence is a male donor with ankylosing spondylitis.

The CDR3, as DNA: TGTGCCAGCAGTTACTCGACAGGGGACTACGAGCAGTACTTC. It codes for CASSYSTGDYEQYF. V is TRBV6-5 and J is TRBJ2-7, with 8 bases identical to TRBD1. Germline V gives CDR1 MNHEY, CDR2 SVGAGI. The ends lost 0 bases at V and 3 bases at J; junction bases unmatched: 1. The CDR3 contains 14 residues.